This T cell receptor beta chain derives from a study of control samples from healthy donors and cancer patients. This CDR3 comprises 15 residues. Germline lookup yields CDR1 SGHDT and CDR2 YYEEEE. V lost 3 bases and J 4 bases, leaving 16 bases between the germline ends. This table comes from immunoSEQ multiplex PCR, and its TCRdb copy is limited to in-frame clones, with some not included. The table includes 170,000 or so clones, around 94% detected once. This TCR came from a woman aged 18-35 years in good health. The rearrangement joins TRBV5-6 to TRBJ1-2; D unresolved. The sequenced material came from blood. CDR3 in DNA: TGTGCCAGCAGCTCCCTAAGGGAGCTTTTCTATGGCTACACCTTC. As protein: CASSSLRELFYGYTF.